The TCR beta chain under discussion was sequenced for a study of blood T cells in healthy people across ages. Extracted total RNA amounted to at least 5.5 micrograms for each sample. Through a sample-barcoded 5' primer and a J-beta primer mix, a second PCR was run for roughly 6 to 11 cycles. In TCRdb, the 5' RACE reads were re-called with MiXCR into one record per CDR3 protein. The sample lists around 500,000 distinct CDR3 sequences, more than 45% occurring once. Trimming took 1 base from V and 6 from J, leaving 14 bases between them. The length of the CDR3 is 15 residues. Whole-study results and caveats: The CMV status of each donor remained undetermined, and this could have confounded shifts in expanded clonotypes.

This clonotype was found a few times. Its target is unknown. The sequenced material came from blood. V usage is TRBV12-3 or TRBV12-4 and J usage is TRBJ2-3, with D maybe TRBD2 (6 bases). This TCR derives from a man older than 75 in good health. The CDR3 DNA is TGTGCCAGCAGTTTAGGTCTAGCGCATCCCGATACGCAGTATTTT. Amino acid sequence: CASSLGLAHPDTQYF.